The T cell receptor beta chain described here comes from a study of blood T cells in healthy people across ages. Findings and caveats of the study: Higher diversity and more naive CD4+ cells were features of long-lived donors, compared to aged donors.

Of note for this clonotype: What it recognizes is unknown.

This CDR3 spans 18 amino acids. Germline trimming cut 3 bases from V and 9 bases from J; bases unmatched to any gene: 12. A second roughly 7 to 12 cycle PCR used barcoded and J-beta primers. TCRdb fed the 5' RACE reads into MiXCR, producing one record per CDR3 protein. In the table there are over 1.5 million distinct CDR3 sequences, around 50% of which are singletons. The sample consisted of blood. The genes are TRBV12-3 or TRBV12-4 and TRBJ2-4; 15 nucleotides match TRBD2. The TCR was taken from a woman in her 40s in good health. The CDR3 nucleotides are TGTGCCAGCAGTTTGCCACCGGGACTAGCGGGGGGCCGGGGCATTCAGTACTTC. It translates to CASSLPPGLAGGRGIQYF.